This TCR beta chain comes out of a study of CD8+ T cells in alopecia areata. As for the study in general: Each of the treated patients was given oral tofacitinib, 5 to 10 mg twice daily, for moderate-to-severe alopecia areata. Treated patients received severity scores based on the percentage of scalp area affected.

Sequencing used cDNA as its template, made by extracting RNA and reverse transcribing it. Sequencing used immunoSEQ multiplex PCR; TCRdb keeps in-frame clones, though not all of them. Of roughly 120,000 clones listed, roughly 58% are singletons. The treatment was: oral pan-JAK inhibitor, 5-10 mg twice daily. Germline V gene lookup returns CDR1 GTSNPN and CDR2 SVGIG (reference sequence). This CDR3 has 13 amino acids. V lost 0 bases and J lost 1, with 7 bases in between. This sequence was found in a human donor with alopecia areata. The starting material was CD8+ T cells sorted from blood, obtained at week 4, from a patient treated with tofacitinib. The chain recombines TRBV30 with TRBJ2-7; D remains unclear. CDR3 DNA sequence: TGTGCCTGGAGTGTTCAGGCGTCCTACGAGCAGTACTTC. Its protein product is CAWSVQASYEQYF.